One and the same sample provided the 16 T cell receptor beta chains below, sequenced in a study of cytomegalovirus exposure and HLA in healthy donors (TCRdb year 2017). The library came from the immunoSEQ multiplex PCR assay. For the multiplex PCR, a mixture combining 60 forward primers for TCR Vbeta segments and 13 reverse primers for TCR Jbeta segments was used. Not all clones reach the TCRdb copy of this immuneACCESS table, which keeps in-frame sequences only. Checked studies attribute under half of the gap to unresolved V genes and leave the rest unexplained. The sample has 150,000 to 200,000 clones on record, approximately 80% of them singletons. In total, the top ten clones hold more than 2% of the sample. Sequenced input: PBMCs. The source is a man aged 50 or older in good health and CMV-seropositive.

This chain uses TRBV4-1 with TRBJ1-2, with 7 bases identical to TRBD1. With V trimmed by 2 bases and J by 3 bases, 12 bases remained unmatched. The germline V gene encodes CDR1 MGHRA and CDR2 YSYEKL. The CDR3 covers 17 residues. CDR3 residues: CASSQSRLPGQHYGYTF. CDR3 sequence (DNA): TGCGCCAGCAGCCAATCGAGGTTGCCGGGACAGCACTATGGCTACACCTTC.

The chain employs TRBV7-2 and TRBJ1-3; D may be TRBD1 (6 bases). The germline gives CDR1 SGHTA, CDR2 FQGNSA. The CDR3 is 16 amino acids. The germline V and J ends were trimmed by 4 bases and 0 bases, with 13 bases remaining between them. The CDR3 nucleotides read TGTGCCAGCAGCTCCCACAGGGAATCCTCTGGAAACACCATATATTTT. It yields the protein CASSSHRESSGNTIYF.

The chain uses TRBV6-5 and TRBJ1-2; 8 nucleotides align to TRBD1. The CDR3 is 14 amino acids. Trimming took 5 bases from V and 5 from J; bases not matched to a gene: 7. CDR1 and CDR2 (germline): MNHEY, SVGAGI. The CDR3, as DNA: TGTGCCAGCAGTCCCCCGGACAGGGAATATGGCTACACCTTC. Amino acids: CASSPPDREYGYTF.

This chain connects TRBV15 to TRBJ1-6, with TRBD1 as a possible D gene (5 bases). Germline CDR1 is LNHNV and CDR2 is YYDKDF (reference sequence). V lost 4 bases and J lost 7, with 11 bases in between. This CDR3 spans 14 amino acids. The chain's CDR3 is CATSTRQMNSPLHF. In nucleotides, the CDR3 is TGTGCCACCAGCACCCGACAGATGAATTCACCCCTCCACTTT.

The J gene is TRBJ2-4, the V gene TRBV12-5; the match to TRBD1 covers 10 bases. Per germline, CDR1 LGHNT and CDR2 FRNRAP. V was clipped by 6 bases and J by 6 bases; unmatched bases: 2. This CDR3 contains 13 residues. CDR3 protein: CASGGDRGNIQYF. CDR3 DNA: TGTGCTAGTGGGGGGGACAGGGGAAACATTCAGTACTTC.

In DNA form, the CDR3 reads TGTGCCAGCAGTTCCTCCCTTGGGGGGGCGCAGTTCTTC. It is translated as CASSSSLGGAQFF. The chain is built from TRBV6-5 and TRBJ2-1; D is perhaps TRBD2 (7 bases). CDR1 and CDR2 from the germline V gene are MNHEY and SVGAGI. CDR3 length equals 13 residues. V lost 4 bases and J lost 12, with 16 bases in between.

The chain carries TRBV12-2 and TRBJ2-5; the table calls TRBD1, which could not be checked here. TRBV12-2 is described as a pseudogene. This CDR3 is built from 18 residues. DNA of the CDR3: TGTGCAAGTCGCTTATCAGCACAGGGACAGTGCTCCCAAGAGACCCAGTACTTC. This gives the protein CASRLSAQGQCSQETQYF.

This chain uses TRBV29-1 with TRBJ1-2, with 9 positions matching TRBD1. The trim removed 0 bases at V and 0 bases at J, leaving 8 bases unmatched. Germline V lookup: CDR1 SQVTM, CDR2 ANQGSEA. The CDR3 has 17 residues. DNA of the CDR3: TGCAGCGTTGAAGATCTAGGGACAGGGCTCCCTAACTATGGCTACACCTTC. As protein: CSVEDLGTGLPNYGYTF.

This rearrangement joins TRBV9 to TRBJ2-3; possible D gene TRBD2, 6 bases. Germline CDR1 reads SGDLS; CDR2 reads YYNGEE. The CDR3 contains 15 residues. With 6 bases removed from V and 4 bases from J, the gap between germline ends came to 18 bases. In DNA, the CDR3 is TGTGCCAGCACCGCTTCGGGCGGGACCGCAGATACGCAGTATTTT. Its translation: CASTASGGTADTQYF.

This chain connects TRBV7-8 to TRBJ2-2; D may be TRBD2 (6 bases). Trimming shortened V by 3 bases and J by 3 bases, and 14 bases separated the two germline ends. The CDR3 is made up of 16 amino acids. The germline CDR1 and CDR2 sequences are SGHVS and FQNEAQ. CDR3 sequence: CASSFQLSGDTGELFF. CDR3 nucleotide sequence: TGTGCCAGCAGCTTTCAGCTTAGCGGTGACACCGGGGAGCTGTTTTTT.

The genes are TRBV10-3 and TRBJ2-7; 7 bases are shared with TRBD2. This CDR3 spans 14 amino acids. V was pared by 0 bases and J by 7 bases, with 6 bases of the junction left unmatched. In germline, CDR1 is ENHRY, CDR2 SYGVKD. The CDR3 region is CAISESLRESEQYF. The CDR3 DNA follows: TGTGCCATCAGTGAGTCGCTGCGGGAGAGTGAGCAGTACTTC.

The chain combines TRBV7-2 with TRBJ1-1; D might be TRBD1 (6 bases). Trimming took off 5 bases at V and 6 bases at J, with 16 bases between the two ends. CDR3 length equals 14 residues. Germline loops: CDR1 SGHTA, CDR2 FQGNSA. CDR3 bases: TGTGCCAGCAGCCGGACAAACAGGGTACCTGAAGCTTTCTTT. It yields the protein CASSRTNRVPEAFF.

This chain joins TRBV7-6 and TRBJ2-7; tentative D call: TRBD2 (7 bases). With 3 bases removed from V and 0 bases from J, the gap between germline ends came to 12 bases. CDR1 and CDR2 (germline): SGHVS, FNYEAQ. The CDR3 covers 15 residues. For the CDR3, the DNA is TGTGCCAGCAGCTTGAGGGGGGGGGACTCCTACGAGCAGTACTTC. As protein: CASSLRGGDSYEQYF.

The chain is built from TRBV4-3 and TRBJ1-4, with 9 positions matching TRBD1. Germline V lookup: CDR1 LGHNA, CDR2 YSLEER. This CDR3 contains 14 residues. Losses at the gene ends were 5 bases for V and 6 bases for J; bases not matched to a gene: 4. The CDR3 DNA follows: TGCGCCAGCAGCAGGGGACAGGGCCATGAAAAACTGTTTTTT. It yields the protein CASSRGQGHEKLFF.

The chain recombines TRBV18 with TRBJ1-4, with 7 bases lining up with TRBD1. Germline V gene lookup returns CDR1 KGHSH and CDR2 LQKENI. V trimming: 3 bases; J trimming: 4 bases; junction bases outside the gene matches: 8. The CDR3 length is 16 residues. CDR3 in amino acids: CASSPQGGQLNEKLFF. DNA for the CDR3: TGTGCCAGCTCACCTCAGGGGGGACAGCTTAATGAAAAACTGTTTTTT. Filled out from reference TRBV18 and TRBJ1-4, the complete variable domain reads NAGVMQNPRHLVRRRGQEARLRCSPMKGHSHVYWYRQLPEEGLKFMVYLQKENIIDESGMPKERFSAEFPKEGPSILRIQQVVRGDSAAYFCASSPQGGQLNEKLFFGSGTQLSVL.

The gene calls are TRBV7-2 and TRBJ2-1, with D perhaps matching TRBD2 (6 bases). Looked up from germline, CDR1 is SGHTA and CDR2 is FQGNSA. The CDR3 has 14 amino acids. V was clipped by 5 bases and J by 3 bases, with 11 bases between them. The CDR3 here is CASSMTRNYNEQFF. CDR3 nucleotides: TGTGCCAGCAGCATGACTAGGAACTACAATGAGCAGTTCTTC.